Sequencing of this T cell receptor (beta chain) was carried out in a study of blood T cells in healthy people across ages. Trimming at V came to 4 bases and at J to 6 bases, leaving 6 bases not matched to a gene. This CDR3 comprises 15 residues. Germline CDR1 and CDR2: SGHRS and YFSETQ. There are a few counts of this clonotype. A second about 6 to 11 cycle PCR used barcoded and J-beta primers. From the 5' RACE reads, TCRdb called clonotypes with MiXCR, one entry per CDR3 protein. Found here are around 790,000 distinct CDR3 sequences, roughly 44% of them singletons; the top ten hold roughly a fifth. What was sequenced was blood. This rearrangement joins TRBV5-1 to TRBJ2-2, with 10 bases identical to TRBD1. The receptor was isolated from a man in his 60s in good health. CDR3 in amino acids: CASSMDRGIPGELFF. CDR3 DNA sequence: TGCGCCAGCAGCATGGACAGGGGGATTCCCGGGGAGCTGTTTTTT.